These 19 T cell receptor beta chains came from one sample sequenced in a study of beta chain features in type 1 diabetes. General study results and limits: Across all four CD4+ subsets, people with type 1 diabetes showed modestly shorter TCRB CDR3s.

No antigen has been identified for these receptors. Reverse transcription of all isolated RNA meant that expressed TCRB transcripts were sequenced. Assay used: immunoSEQ multiplex PCR; TCRdb lists only in-frame clones, some missing. The sample records around 250,000 clones, roughly 13% being singletons. Sequenced material: naive CD4+ T cells from blood. These receptors all stem from a man aged 30 to 45 with type 1 diabetes.

This chain connects TRBV5-4 to TRBJ2-5; D might be TRBD1 (8 bases). Trimming took 4 bases from V and 5 from J, leaving 15 bases between them. The CDR3 loop spans 14 amino acids. The germline CDR1 and CDR2 sequences are SGHNT and YYREEE (reference sequence). The CDR3 reads CASSTGGGRETQYF. CDR3 DNA: TGTGCCAGCAGCACAGGGGGGGGACGGGAGACCCAGTACTTC. The complete variable domain, with remaining parts taken from reference TRBV5-4 and TRBJ2-5, reads ETGVTQSPTHLIKTRGQQVTLRCSSQSGHNTVSWYQQALGQGPQFIFQYYREEENGRGNFPPRFSGLQFPNYSSELNVNALELDDSALYLCASSTGGGRETQYFGPGTRLLVL.

V is TRBV13 and J is TRBJ1-1; 11 positions match TRBD1. CDR1 and CDR2 (germline): PRHDT, FYEKMQ (reference sequence). The junction had 18 bases not matched to a gene; V was cut back by 5 bases and J by 10 bases. CDR3 length: 17 residues. CDR3 in amino acids: CASSPPGQGALVKVAFF. CDR3 in DNA: TGTGCCAGCAGCCCGCCTGGACAGGGGGCCCTTGTAAAGGTAGCTTTCTTT.

The sample holds a few counts of this clone. The chain is built from TRBV29-1 and TRBJ2-5; 7 bases match TRBD1. There are 15 residues in the CDR3. CDR1 SQVTM and CDR2 ANQGSEA come from the germline V gene. Trimming took 6 bases from V and 5 from J; bases not matched to a gene: 15. CDR3 sequence reads: CSVAPTTGVGETQYF. In nucleotides, the CDR3 is TGCAGCGTCGCACCGACCACAGGGGTAGGGGAGACCCAGTACTTC.

This clone occurred a few times. This sequence joins TRBV7-8 and TRBJ2-7; perhaps TRBD1 as D (7 bases). The V end lost 1 base, the J end lost 6 bases, and 19 bases lay between the germline ends. The CDR3 covers 16 residues. CDR1 and CDR2 (germline): SGHVS, FQNEAQ. The CDR3 nucleotides read TGTGCCAGCAGCTTAGTGGCGGCAGGGGGGACGGGCGAGCAGTACTTC. It is translated as CASSLVAAGGTGEQYF.

The CDR3, as DNA: TGTGCCAGCTCACCACCGGGACTAGCCCCCTACGAGCAGTACTTC. Encoded protein: CASSPPGLAPYEQYF. The chain couples TRBV18 to TRBJ2-7; 9 nucleotides align to TRBD2. The CDR3 length is 15 residues. Trimming cost V 0 bases and J 2 bases; bases outside gene matches: 2. Germline CDR1 reads KGHSH; CDR2 reads LQKENI.

The V and J genes are TRBV30 and TRBJ1-2; D uncertain. V was clipped by 4 bases and J by 1 base, with 10 bases between them. Germline values: CDR1 GTSNPN, CDR2 SVGIG (reference sequence). This CDR3 spans 13 amino acids. This chain's CDR3 is CAWTLGLNYGYTF. The CDR3 DNA reads as TGTGCCTGGACCCTGGGCCTTAACTATGGCTACACCTTC.

This clone appeared a few times. J is TRBJ2-2 and V is TRBV10-3; 10 positions agree with TRBD2. There are 15 residues in the CDR3. Germline-derived CDR1 and CDR2 are ENHRY and SYGVKD. With 4 bases clipped from V and 2 bases from J, the junction kept 1 base outside the gene matches. This CDR3 is CAISGLAGNTGELFF. The CDR3 DNA reads as TGTGCCATCAGTGGACTAGCGGGTAACACCGGGGAGCTGTTTTTT.

J is TRBJ2-3 and V is TRBV18; no clear D gene. This CDR3 region has 13 residues. The V gene's germline CDR1 is KGHSH and CDR2 LQKENI. The V and J ends lost 3 bases and 6 bases respectively, with 10 bases between them. In DNA, the CDR3 is TGTGCCAGCTCACCGGGCCCCTCGGATACGCAGTATTTT. Amino acids: CASSPGPSDTQYF. Complete variable domain (other parts from reference TRBV18 and TRBJ2-3): NAGVMQNPRHLVRRRGQEARLRCSPMKGHSHVYWYRQLPEEGLKFMVYLQKENIIDESGMPKERFSAEFPKEGPSILRIQQVVRGDSAAYFCASSPGPSDTQYFGPGTRLTVL.

This clone was counted a few times. As DNA, the CDR3 is TGTGCCAGCAGCTTAGGGGCGGGGGCCTACAATGAGCAGTTCTTC. Protein sequence: CASSLGAGAYNEQFF. The genes are TRBV7-9 and TRBJ2-1; 7 bases are shared with TRBD2. J was trimmed by 2 bases and V by 1 base; bases with no gene match: 2. This CDR3 region has 15 residues. Germline CDR1 SEHNR, CDR2 FQNEAQ (reference sequence). Variable domain in full (rest from reference TRBV7-9 and TRBJ2-1): DTGVSQNPRHKITKRGQNVTFRCDPISEHNRLYWYRQTLGQGPEFLTYFQNEAQLEKSRLLSDRFSAERPKGSFSTLEIQRTEQGDSAMYLCASSLGAGAYNEQFFGPGTRLTVL.

The CDR3 coding sequence is TGTGCCAGTAACGACCCCCGAGGAGGAACCTACGAGCAGTACTTC. The encoded protein is CASNDPRGGTYEQYF. This chain links TRBV19 with TRBJ2-7; possible D gene TRBD2, 5 bases. V was clipped by 7 bases and J by 2 bases, with 18 bases between them. Germline V gene lookup returns CDR1 LNHDA and CDR2 SQIVND (reference sequence). The CDR3 spans 15 residues.

V and J are TRBV5-1 and TRBJ2-7; TRBD1 matches 7 bases. J was trimmed by 4 bases and V by 0 bases; bases with no gene match: 4. There are 14 residues in the CDR3. The germline gives CDR1 SGHRS, CDR2 YFSETQ. Here the CDR3 DNA reads TGCGCCAGCAGCTTGGAAGGGGGCGCGTACGAGCAGTACTTC. Its translation: CASSLEGGAYEQYF.

The V gene is TRBV2, the J gene TRBJ1-1, with D perhaps TRBD1 (5 bases). CDR3 length: 13 amino acids. Germline V gives CDR1 SNHLY, CDR2 FYNNEI. V shed 3 bases and J shed 8 bases, with 13 bases lying between them. The chain's CDR3 is CASSDRVWSEAFF. DNA of the CDR3: TGTGCCAGCAGTGACAGGGTTTGGTCGGAAGCTTTCTTT.

The chain carries TRBV19 and TRBJ1-1; 9 bases line up with TRBD1. Germline V gene lookup returns CDR1 LNHDA and CDR2 SQIVND (reference sequence). The CDR3 extends over 16 amino acids. V shed 5 bases, J shed 4 bases, and the junction held 11 bases outside the gene matches. The CDR3 DNA sequence: TGTGCCAGTAGTCCATCGCCGGGACAGGGAATCACTGAAGCTTTCTTT. Encoded protein: CASSPSPGQGITEAFF.

The V and J genes are TRBV2 and TRBJ2-7, with 7 positions matching TRBD1. Germline V gene lookup returns CDR1 SNHLY and CDR2 FYNNEI. The CDR3 contains 13 residues. V lost 6 bases and J lost 5; bases outside the gene matches: 7. CDR3 amino acids: CASRIRGSDEQYF. CDR3 bases: TGTGCCAGCAGGATCAGGGGGTCCGACGAGCAGTACTTC.

CDR3 sequence reads: CAWKKGTGYEQYF. The CDR3, as DNA: TGTGCCTGGAAAAAGGGGACAGGCTACGAGCAGTACTTC. This rearrangement joins TRBV30 to TRBJ2-7; 8 nucleotides line up with TRBD1. The CDR3 is made up of 13 amino acids. Germline V gives CDR1 GTSNPN, CDR2 SVGIG (reference sequence). After removal of 4 bases from V and 3 bases from J, the junction contained 5 bases not matched to a gene.

The rearrangement links TRBV2 to TRBJ2-3; a weak D match, TRBD2 (6 bases). From germline, CDR1 is SNHLY and CDR2 FYNNEI. This CDR3 spans 17 amino acids. Trimming pared 0 bases from V and 4 bases from J, leaving 17 bases between. CDR3 nucleotide sequence: TGTGCCAGCAGTGAAGCGGGGCGGGACCCGGGAGCAGATACGCAGTATTTT. Translation: CASSEAGRDPGADTQYF.

This clone was counted a few times. The rearrangement links TRBV5-1 to TRBJ2-5; TRBD1 matches at 9 bases. The CDR3 sequence is 14 residues long. Germline V lookup: CDR1 SGHRS, CDR2 YFSETQ. Trimming took 3 bases from V and 4 from J; bases not matched to a gene: 4. The CDR3 DNA reads TGCGCCAGCAGCTCAGGACAGGGGCTAGAGACCCAGTACTTC. Amino acids: CASSSGQGLETQYF.

Only a few counts were recorded for this clone. V and J are TRBV29-1 and TRBJ1-5; 7 bases fit TRBD1. The ends lost 5 bases at V and 2 bases at J; junction bases unmatched: 6. From germline, CDR1 is SQVTM and CDR2 ANQGSEA. The CDR3 totals 14 residues. The CDR3 DNA is TGCAGCGTTAAGCCAGGGGGAGGCAATCAGCCCCAGCATTTT. Amino acid sequence: CSVKPGGGNQPQHF.

In its sample, this clone was seen a few times. This chain connects TRBV5-1 to TRBJ2-7, with a possible D match to TRBD1 (6 bases). Germline V CDR1 and CDR2: SGHRS, YFSETQ. V lost 0 bases, J lost 1 base, and 11 bases lay in between. CDR3 length equals 15 residues. The chain's CDR3 is CASSLGQASSYEQYF. The CDR3 coding sequence is TGCGCCAGCAGCTTGGGACAGGCATCGTCCTACGAGCAGTACTTC.